This T cell receptor beta chain came from a study of blood T cell repertoires in COVID-19. Study details: Some COVID-19 samples were acute and others convalescent; all came from the United States, Italy and Spain.

It was during active infection that Seattle patients were enrolled and then longitudinally followed. With regard to this clone: The same CDR3 also results from other DNA sequences found in this sample.

The germline gives CDR1 SGHAT, CDR2 FQNNGV. V was clipped by 1 base and J by 2 bases; unmatched bases: 1. This CDR3 is built from 14 residues. This table comes from immunoSEQ multiplex PCR, and its TCRdb copy is limited to in-frame clones, with some not included. The sample has about 350,000 clones; about nine tenths are singletons. Sequencing was carried out using peripheral blood. The chain combines TRBV11-2 with TRBJ2-7, with 8 nucleotides matching TRBD2. The sequence derives from a woman in her 70s with COVID-19, enrolled during active disease. The CDR3 is CASSLGRGAYEQYF. CDR3 sequence (DNA): TGTGCCAGCAGCTTAGGGCGGGGGGCCTACGAGCAGTACTTC.